A selection of T cell receptor beta chains follows, all from one sample in a study of T cell repertoires in cytomegalovirus infection. From the reads, TCRdb called clonotypes with MiXCR, one entry per CDR3 protein. Of about 600,000 distinct CDR3 sequences in the sample, more than 20% were seen once. Sequencing was done on a sample of CD8+ T cells from PBMCs. Receptors originate from a human donor in good health (CMV status not recorded). Some clones in this sample may be carry-over from other donors' samples. Both conserved end residues are part of each CDR3. Each record gives: V gene, CDR3 protein.

v_call: TRBV12-3/TRBV12-4; cdr3_aa: CASSWTGGSEQYF
v_call: TRBV27; cdr3_aa: CASSFGLAGANEQFF
v_call: TRBV7-2; cdr3_aa: CASSQKVRNQPQHF
v_call: TRBV25-1; cdr3_aa: CASSRTGSSHNEQFF
v_call: TRBV19; cdr3_aa: CASSILSQGRNNEQFF
v_call: TRBV29-1; cdr3_aa: CSAQGLEDYGYTF
v_call: TRBV29-1; cdr3_aa: CSVEGSNRAAVYNEQFF
v_call: TRBV2; cdr3_aa: CASREQGNYGYTF
v_call: TRBV20-1; cdr3_aa: CSAKSLGGGSRPQHF
v_call: TRBV27; cdr3_aa: CASSLTAHNEQFF
v_call: TRBV7-9; cdr3_aa: CASSLAQIEQYF
v_call: TRBV7-8; cdr3_aa: CASSPTSGGYGFNTGELFF
v_call: TRBV11-2; cdr3_aa: CASSREGSGRGPYNEQFF
v_call: TRBV6-2/TRBV6-3; cdr3_aa: CASRWGTEAFF
v_call: TRBV28; cdr3_aa: CASSLQGAGSGYTF
v_call: TRBV29-1; cdr3_aa: CSVELYTEAFF
v_call: TRBV12-3/TRBV12-4; cdr3_aa: CASSPLATSFDEQFF